These 2 T cell receptor beta chains were sequenced from one sample in a study of T cells in women clearing cervical HPV infection. TCRdb keeps only in-frame clones here, not all; method: immunoSEQ multiplex PCR. Here the sample table reports tens of thousands of clones. The sequencing sample was made of blood buffy coat. These receptors came from a woman aged 18-69 years with a cervical HPV16 infection that either progressed to CIN3+ or cleared (not recorded which).

A word on this clone: The DNA ends 3 residues before the CDR3 does, and the rest of the CDR3 is filled in from the germline J gene. V is TRBV7-8 and J is TRBJ1-2; D gene uncertain. The CDR3 is made up of 17 amino acids. In germline, CDR1 is SGHVS, CDR2 FQNEAQ. The V and J ends lost 2 bases and 2 bases respectively, with 18 bases between them. CDR3 residues: CASSLLITAGINYGYTF. CDR3 DNA, as far as it was read: TGTGCCAGCAGCTTACTTATCACCGCAGGAATAAACTATGGC.

Comments on this clone: The CDR3 extends 3 residues past the end of the read, so its final part is completed from the germline J gene. The chain uses TRBV10-3 and TRBJ1-4; maybe TRBD1 (5 bases). Germline-derived CDR1 and CDR2 are ENHRY and SYGVKD. V lost 6 bases and J lost 2, with 7 bases in between. The CDR3 is made up of 13 amino acids. The CDR3 is CAISGGTNEKLFF. The covered CDR3 bases are TGTGCCATCAGCGGGGGGACTAATGAAAAA.